The rows below give T cell receptor beta chains drawn from one sample of a study of T cell responses to AZD1222 COVID-19 vaccine. Generated by immunoSEQ multiplex PCR, the TCRdb table keeps only in-frame clones and is missing some. Seen here are under 200,000 clones, approximately 91% observed once, and the top ten hold 1.9%. The sequences come from peripheral blood, collected on day 0 of AZD1222 vaccination. The receptors derive from an adult in good health. CDR3s include the opening cysteine and the closing phenylalanine or tryptophan. D genes are given only for firm matches. The size entry is marked missing in some rows and otherwise reads once, few, many or a size class.

j_gene: TRBJ2-1; d_gene: NA; abundance: NA; v_gene: TRBV18; CDR3aa: CASSPPSYNEQFF; CDR3nt: TGTGCCAGCTCACCACCCTCCTACAATGAGCAGTTCTTC
j_gene: TRBJ1-2; d_gene: TRBD1; abundance: NA; v_gene: TRBV7-3; CDR3aa: CASSLNPTGGGYGYTF; CDR3nt: TGTGCCAGCAGCTTAAACCCAACAGGGGGCGGCTATGGCTACACCTTC
j_gene: TRBJ1-1; d_gene: TRBD1; abundance: NA; v_gene: TRBV5-8; CDR3aa: CASSLRQGERVFAEAFF; CDR3nt: TGTGCCAGCAGCTTACGACAGGGAGAAAGGGTATTCGCTGAAGCTTTCTTT
j_gene: TRBJ2-7; d_gene: NA; abundance: once; v_gene: TRBV19; CDR3aa: CASSNGGQSSYEQYF; CDR3nt: TGTGCCAGTAGTAACGGGGGTCAGAGCTCCTACGAGCAGTACTTC
j_gene: TRBJ2-5; d_gene: NA; abundance: NA; v_gene: TRBV29-1; CDR3aa: CSVPYGETQYF; CDR3nt: TGCAGCGTCCCCTACGGAGAGACCCAGTACTTC
j_gene: TRBJ1-2; d_gene: NA; abundance: NA; v_gene: TRBV5-4; CDR3aa: CASSPTGRVGYTF; CDR3nt: TGTGCCAGCAGCCCTACCGGCAGGGTCGGCTACACCTTC
j_gene: TRBJ1-3; d_gene: NA; abundance: NA; v_gene: TRBV5-1; CDR3aa: CASSGPTAGGNTIYF; CDR3nt: TGCGCCAGCAGCGGCCCGACCGCGGGGGGAAACACCATATATTTT
j_gene: TRBJ2-7; d_gene: TRBD2; abundance: once; v_gene: TRBV5-1; CDR3aa: CASSPGLAGVAYEQYF; CDR3nt: TGCGCCAGCAGCCCTGGACTAGCGGGAGTAGCCTACGAGCAGTACTTC
j_gene: TRBJ2-7; d_gene: NA; abundance: NA; v_gene: TRBV5-5; CDR3aa: CASSQTYEQYF; CDR3nt: TGTGCCAGCAGCCAAACCTACGAGCAGTACTTC
j_gene: TRBJ2-5; d_gene: TRBD2; abundance: NA; v_gene: TRBV19; CDR3aa: CASSIGGGTFQETQYF; CDR3nt: TGTGCCAGTAGTATCGGGGGGGGTACTTTCCAAGAGACCCAGTACTTC
j_gene: TRBJ1-2; d_gene: NA; abundance: NA; v_gene: TRBV19; CDR3aa: CASTGDNYGYTF; CDR3nt: TGTGCCAGTACAGGGGACAACTATGGCTACACCTTC
j_gene: TRBJ2-1; d_gene: NA; abundance: NA; v_gene: TRBV30; CDR3aa: CAWSVPPDFLPSYNEQFF; CDR3nt: TGTGCCTGGAGTGTACCCCCCGACTTTCTTCCCTCCTACAATGAGCAGTTCTTC
j_gene: TRBJ2-7; d_gene: NA; abundance: few; v_gene: TRBV9; CDR3aa: CASSVGQGVSYEQYF; CDR3nt: TGTGCCAGCAGCGTGGGCCAGGGCGTCTCCTACGAGCAGTACTTC
j_gene: TRBJ1-6; d_gene: NA; abundance: NA; v_gene: TRBV28; CDR3aa: CASSLGTRSSYNSPLHF; CDR3nt: TGTGCCAGCAGTTTGGGGACACGGAGCTCCTATAATTCACCCCTCCACTTT
j_gene: TRBJ2-5; d_gene: NA; abundance: NA; v_gene: TRBV6-5; CDR3aa: CASTLSLGETQYF; CDR3nt: TGTGCCAGCACTCTATCCCTTGGCGAGACCCAGTACTTC
j_gene: TRBJ1-5; d_gene: NA; abundance: NA; v_gene: TRBV7-2; CDR3aa: CASSLGGPSNQPQHF; CDR3nt: TGTGCCAGCAGCTTAGGGGGGCCGAGCAATCAGCCCCAGCATTTT
j_gene: TRBJ2-2; d_gene: NA; abundance: NA; v_gene: TRBV5-4; CDR3aa: CASSLEGGNTGELFF; CDR3nt: TGTGCCAGCAGCTTGGAGGGCGGGAACACCGGGGAGCTGTTTTTT
j_gene: TRBJ2-7; d_gene: TRBD2; abundance: NA; v_gene: TRBV28; CDR3aa: CASSPSSGPYEQYF; CDR3nt: TGTGCCAGCAGTCCCTCTAGCGGCCCCTACGAGCAGTACTTC
j_gene: TRBJ1-2; d_gene: NA; abundance: NA; v_gene: TRBV12-3/TRBV12-4; CDR3aa: CASRRGGDYGYTF; CDR3nt: TGTGCCAGCAGGAGGGGTGGGGACTATGGCTACACCTTC
j_gene: TRBJ1-2; d_gene: NA; abundance: NA; v_gene: TRBV5-1; CDR3aa: CASSLDGQNIYGYTF; CDR3nt: TGCGCCAGCAGCTTGGACGGACAGAATATTTATGGCTACACCTTC
j_gene: TRBJ2-2; d_gene: TRBD1; abundance: NA; v_gene: TRBV11-3; CDR3aa: CAIQGDKDGELFF; CDR3nt: TGTGCCATCCAGGGGGACAAGGACGGGGAGCTGTTTTTT
j_gene: TRBJ1-1; d_gene: NA; abundance: NA; v_gene: TRBV28; CDR3aa: CASTHRGEAFF; CDR3nt: TGTGCCAGCACTCATCGGGGTGAAGCTTTCTTT
j_gene: TRBJ2-2; d_gene: TRBD1; abundance: NA; v_gene: TRBV28; CDR3aa: CASSRTGGTGELFF; CDR3nt: TGTGCCAGCAGTAGGACAGGGGGCACCGGGGAGCTGTTTTTT
j_gene: TRBJ2-7; d_gene: TRBD1; abundance: NA; v_gene: TRBV27; CDR3aa: CASSLFDRAYEQYF; CDR3nt: TGTGCCAGCAGTTTATTCGACAGGGCCTACGAGCAGTACTTC
j_gene: TRBJ1-2; d_gene: TRBD1; abundance: NA; v_gene: TRBV9; CDR3aa: CASSVGVGGAYGYTF; CDR3nt: TGTGCCAGCAGCGTAGGAGTAGGGGGCGCGTATGGCTACACCTTC
j_gene: TRBJ2-7; d_gene: NA; abundance: NA; v_gene: TRBV7-2; CDR3aa: CASSLKIRASYYEQYF; CDR3nt: TGTGCCAGCAGCTTAAAGATTAGGGCTAGTTACTACGAGCAGTACTTC
j_gene: TRBJ1-2; d_gene: NA; abundance: NA; v_gene: TRBV19; CDR3aa: CASTLLQGPYGYTF; CDR3nt: TGTGCCAGTACCCTCCTCCAGGGTCCCTATGGCTACACCTTC
j_gene: TRBJ2-1; d_gene: TRBD1; abundance: NA; v_gene: TRBV6-5; CDR3aa: CASSYTGGGSYNEQFF; CDR3nt: TGTGCCAGCAGTTATACAGGGGGTGGCTCCTACAATGAGCAGTTCTTC
j_gene: TRBJ1-2; d_gene: NA; abundance: NA; v_gene: TRBV19; CDR3aa: CASRTSWTDGYTF; CDR3nt: TGTGCCAGTAGAACCTCCTGGACAGATGGCTACACCTTC
j_gene: TRBJ2-5; d_gene: TRBD1; abundance: once; v_gene: TRBV11-2; CDR3aa: CASMDRALRETQYF; CDR3nt: TGTGCCAGCATGGACAGGGCCTTACGGGAGACCCAGTACTTC
j_gene: TRBJ1-2; d_gene: NA; abundance: NA; v_gene: TRBV30; CDR3aa: CAWSVSERGNYGYTF; CDR3nt: TGTGCCTGGAGTGTTAGTGAAAGGGGCAACTATGGCTACACCTTC
j_gene: TRBJ2-3; d_gene: NA; abundance: NA; v_gene: TRBV7-2; CDR3aa: CASSSLFSTDTQYF; CDR3nt: TGTGCCAGCAGCTCCCTGTTCTCCACAGATACGCAGTATTTT
j_gene: TRBJ1-1; d_gene: NA; abundance: once; v_gene: TRBV5-6; CDR3aa: CASSLGLHTEAFF; CDR3nt: TGTGCCAGCAGCTTGGGACTCCACACTGAAGCTTTCTTT
j_gene: TRBJ2-3; d_gene: NA; abundance: NA; v_gene: TRBV27; CDR3aa: CASSLGAGQGTQYF; CDR3nt: TGTGCCAGCAGTTTGGGGGCAGGCCAGGGGACGCAGTATTTT
j_gene: TRBJ1-2; d_gene: NA; abundance: NA; v_gene: TRBV15; CDR3aa: CATSRNTLPWGYTF; CDR3nt: TGTGCCACCAGCAGAAACACCCTCCCATGGGGCTACACCTTC
j_gene: TRBJ2-1; d_gene: NA; abundance: NA; v_gene: TRBV6-2/TRBV6-3; CDR3aa: CASSYSGPRHNEQFF; CDR3nt: TGTGCCAGCAGTTACTCTGGGCCCAGACACAATGAGCAGTTCTTC